This T cell receptor (beta chain) was recorded in a study of shared clonotypes between healthy human individuals. Method: immunoSEQ multiplex PCR; TCRdb's copy keeps in-frame clones and lacks some. The sample lists some 2 million clones, roughly 94% occurring once. As defined, naive CD8 cells were CD45RO-negative and positively selected for CCR7, with terminally differentiated effector memory CD45RA+ cells excluded. Trimming removed 5 bases from V and 4 bases from J; junction bases left unmatched: 7. Germline V gene lookup returns CDR1 MNHEY and CDR2 SMNVEV (reference sequence). There are 18 residues in the CDR3.

Sequenced: naive CD8+ T cells sorted from blood. The V gene is TRBV27, the J gene TRBJ2-2, with 16 bases that match TRBD2. The source is a young man in good health. CDR3 DNA sequence: TGTGCCAGCAGTACGGGACTAGCGGGGGGGCGCGGCACCGGGGAGCTGTTTTTT. Its translation is CASSTGLAGGRGTGELFF.